These 20 T cell receptor beta chains were sequenced from one sample in a study of T-cell memory formation after mild COVID-19. TCRdb called the 5' RACE reads again in MiXCR, with one record for every CDR3 protein. The sample has 58,000 or so distinct CDR3 sequences; 25% to 35% are singletons. Sample: PBMCs or a T cell subset sorted from them (not recorded which). These receptors were collected from a man aged 18 to 29 who had mild COVID-19 (a few samples of this study predate the infection). Cell type and time point are not known.

With respect to this clonotype: An end of the junction does not agree with germline; a read error may underlie this. This chain joins TRBV5-4 and TRBJ2-2; perhaps TRBD2 as D (6 bases). CDR1 and CDR2 (germline): SGHNT, YYREEE (reference sequence). CDR3 length: 13 residues. The CDR3: CDSSFTSSGELFF. CDR3 sequence (DNA): TGTGACAGCAGCTTTACTAGCTCCGGGGAGCTGTTTTTT.

There are a few counts of this clonotype. This chain links TRBV3-1 with TRBJ1-5; D remains unclear. This CDR3 has 13 amino acids. Germline CDR1 LGHDT, CDR2 YNNKEL (reference sequence). V was trimmed by 1 base and J by 7 bases, leaving 8 bases between them. CDR3 sequence reads: CASSQGQKQPQHF. CDR3 DNA sequence: TGTGCCAGCAGCCAAGGGCAAAAGCAGCCCCAGCATTTT.

In its sample, this clonotype was seen a few times. CDR3 sequence reads: CASSNGPWGYYEQYF. The CDR3, as DNA: TGTGCCAGCAGCAATGGGCCCTGGGGATACTACGAGCAGTACTTC. This rearrangement joins TRBV21-1 to TRBJ2-7; the listed D gene, TRBD2, was not tested against the DNA. TRBV21-1 is annotated as a pseudogene. The CDR3 covers 15 residues.

The CDR3 protein is CASGGGRDTGELFF. The CDR3 coding sequence is TGTGCCAGCGGCGGGGGGAGAGATACCGGGGAGCTGTTTTTT. The gene calls are TRBV9 and TRBJ2-2; the match to TRBD2 covers 8 bases. Germline assignment: CDR1 SGDLS and CDR2 YYNGEE. Trimming cost V 7 bases and J 5 bases; bases outside gene matches: 7. There are 14 residues in the CDR3.

This rearrangement joins TRBV7-9 to TRBJ1-2; no reliable D call. The CDR3 is 16 amino acids. Germline CDR1 SEHNR, CDR2 FQNEAQ (reference sequence). Trimming cost V 1 base and J 3 bases, with 15 bases left between them. The CDR3 DNA is TGTGCCAGCAGCTTAGTTAGCAGGCCTCGGGACTATGGCTACACCTTC. It encodes CASSLVSRPRDYGYTF.

This clonotype showed up just a few times. The chain joins TRBV7-9 to TRBJ2-2; 7 bases map to TRBD1. V shed 5 bases, J shed 5 bases, and the junction held 2 bases outside the gene matches. The CDR3 totals 13 residues. Germline V gene lookup returns CDR1 SEHNR and CDR2 FQNEAQ (reference sequence). CDR3 nucleotides: TGTGCCAGCAGCCACAGGGGTACCGGGGAGCTGTTTTTT. Its translation is CASSHRGTGELFF.

This clonotype has just a few counts. The chain employs TRBV11-2 and TRBJ2-5, with TRBD2 matching 13 bases. The V segment lost 0 bases and the J segment 2 bases; nucleotides outside the gene matches: 9. This CDR3 spans 19 amino acids. The germline V gene has CDR1 SGHAT and CDR2 FQNNGV. Written as DNA, the CDR3 is TGTGCCAGCAGCTTAGAACCCCCGACTAGCGGGGGGCATCAAGAGACCCAGTACTTC. It codes for CASSLEPPTSGGHQETQYF.

This clonotype was recorded a few times. The chain is built from TRBV7-8 and TRBJ2-7; D perhaps matches TRBD1 (6 bases). CDR3 length: 14 residues. Germline CDR1 and CDR2: SGHVS and FQNEAQ. V lost 5 bases and J lost 2, with 13 bases in between. The CDR3 DNA is TGTGCCAGCAGCCAGCGTGGACAGCCCTACGAGCAGTACGTC. Translated: CASSQRGQPYEQYV.

V and J are TRBV6-1 and TRBJ2-3; 7 bases agree with TRBD2. J was trimmed by 3 bases and V by 5 bases; bases with no gene match: 8. There are 15 residues in the CDR3. In germline, CDR1 is MNHNS, CDR2 SASEGT. The CDR3 DNA reads TGTGCCAGCAGTACCCGGCTAGCGGCGACAGATACGCAGTATTTT. It codes for CASSTRLAATDTQYF.

This clonotype was seen more than once but under ten times. This chain joins TRBV12-3 or TRBV12-4 and TRBJ2-2; a possible D gene is TRBD1 (5 bases). V was pared by 1 base and J by 0 bases, with 6 bases between. The CDR3 loop spans 15 amino acids. CDR3 region: CASSLGTPNTGELFF. The CDR3 DNA is TGTGCCAGCAGTTTAGGGACACCGAACACCGGGGAGCTGTTTTTT.

This sequence joins TRBV4-3 and TRBJ2-7; D perhaps matches TRBD2 (6 bases). This CDR3 has 15 amino acids. V lost 0 bases and J lost 4, with 13 bases in between. Germline V gives CDR1 LGHNA, CDR2 YSLEER. CDR3 nucleotide sequence: TGCGCCAGCAGCCAAGATCCGGGTCGGGGGTACGAGCAGTACTTC. This gives the protein CASSQDPGRGYEQYF.

The CDR3 bases are TGTGCCAGCAAAGGGTGCAGAGCCTACGAGCAGTACGTC. This sequence encodes CASKGCRAYEQYV. J is TRBJ2-7 and V is TRBV6-5, with D uncertain. The ends were cut back, 7 bases at V and 2 bases at J, with 12 bases in the middle. The CDR3 runs to 13 residues. Germline V gene data show CDR1 as MNHEY and CDR2 as SVGAGI.

This sequence joins TRBV13 and TRBJ2-1; D perhaps matches TRBD2 (6 bases). With 3 bases removed from V and 4 bases from J, the gap between germline ends came to 10 bases. The CDR3 extends over 14 amino acids. Looked up from germline, CDR1 is PRHDT and CDR2 is FYEKMQ (reference sequence). The CDR3 sequence: CASSFDSGYNEQFF. In nucleotides, the CDR3 is TGTGCCAGCAGCTTCGATAGCGGATACAATGAGCAGTTCTTC.

This clonotype was seen a handful of times. The genes are TRBV3-1 and TRBJ1-2; no reliable D call. The V end lost 0 bases, the J end lost 7 bases, and 12 bases lay between the germline ends. The CDR3 loop spans 14 amino acids. The V gene's germline CDR1 is LGHDT and CDR2 YNNKEL (reference sequence). CDR3 in amino acids: CASSQDRWGFGYTF. The CDR3 DNA reads as TGTGCCAGCAGCCAAGATCGGTGGGGATTTGGCTACACCTTC.

This clonotype came up a few times. This sequence joins TRBV20-1 and TRBJ1-4, with D possibly TRBD1 on 5 matching bases. The germline gives CDR1 DFQATT, CDR2 SNEGSKA (reference sequence). The CDR3 covers 14 residues. The V gene lost 3 bases and the J gene lost 2 bases, with 10 bases spanning the gap. CDR3: CSARDGATNEKLFF. CDR3 DNA: TGCAGTGCTAGGGACGGGGCTACTAATGAAAAACTGTTTTTT.

The chain is built from TRBV4-1 and TRBJ1-1; D is unresolved. CDR3 length equals 16 residues. The germline gives CDR1 MGHRA, CDR2 YSYEKL. Deletions cut 1 base from V and 5 bases from J, with 17 bases between. CDR3 bases: TGCGCCAGCAGCCAAGGGGTTAGATCCTTAGGGACTGAAGCTTTCTTT. It translates to CASSQGVRSLGTEAFF.

This clonotype was seen a handful of times. This chain links TRBV2 with TRBJ2-2, with 7 bases lining up with TRBD1. V lost 6 bases and J lost 1; bases outside the gene matches: 11. CDR3 length equals 17 residues. Germline-derived CDR1 and CDR2 are SNHLY and FYNNEI. The CDR3 is CASSNSRDRKNTGELFF. The CDR3 DNA is TGTGCCAGCAGCAATTCTAGGGACAGAAAGAACACCGGGGAGCTGTTTTTT.

The V and J genes are TRBV4-2 and TRBJ2-3; D might be TRBD1 (7 bases). The V gene lost 0 bases and the J gene lost 4 bases, with 14 bases spanning the gap. The CDR3 extends over 16 amino acids. Germline assignment: CDR1 LGHNA and CDR2 YNFKEQ. CDR3 region: CASSQDGGGGADTQYF. DNA for the CDR3: TGTGCCAGCAGCCAAGATGGAGGGGGCGGAGCAGATACGCAGTATTTT.

V is TRBV6-6 and J is TRBJ2-5; D call uncertain. Germline values: CDR1 MNHNY, CDR2 SVGAGI (reference sequence). The germline V and J ends were trimmed by 3 bases and 3 bases, with 5 bases remaining between them. CDR3 length: 12 amino acids. The CDR3 spells CASSYTEETQYF. The CDR3 region has the DNA TGTGCCAGCAGTTATACCGAAGAGACCCAGTACTTC.

V gene TRBV7-2 combines with J gene TRBJ2-7, with 8 bases matching TRBD2. The CDR3 is made up of 13 amino acids. Germline V lookup: CDR1 SGHTA, CDR2 FQGNSA. V was clipped by 4 bases and J by 3 bases; unmatched bases: 2. The CDR3, as DNA: TGTGCCAGCAGCTCGCGGGGGGTCTACGAGCAGTACTTC. Protein: CASSSRGVYEQYF.